This paragraph reports one T cell receptor (beta chain). This sample is part of a study of shared clonotypes between healthy human individuals. After removal of 5 bases from V and 0 bases from J, the junction contained 8 bases not matched to a gene. From germline, CDR1 is LNHDA and CDR2 SQIVND (reference sequence). CDR3 length equals 17 residues. Profiling relied on immunoSEQ multiplex PCR, and the TCRdb table lists in-frame clones only, not all of them. Among some 1.5 million clones listed, around 98% were seen once. V usage is TRBV19 and J usage is TRBJ2-5; 11 bases are shared with TRBD2. Sequencing was performed on naive CD4+ T cells sorted from blood. Subset of the sample: CD45RA+ positively selected. This sequence originates from a man aged 25-45 years in good health. The CDR3 sequence: CASSPGLAVLYQETQYF. Here the CDR3 DNA reads TGTGCCAGTAGTCCGGGACTAGCGGTTCTGTACCAAGAGACCCAGTACTTC.